A selection of T cell receptor beta chains follows, all from one sample in a study of B cell selection in AIRE deficiency. The protocol was immunoSEQ multiplex PCR, while the TCRdb copy is restricted to in-frame clones and leaves out a portion. Here the sample spans 4,700 or so clones, around 87% being singletons. Material for sequencing was Tregs sorted from PBMCs. These receptors came from a human donor with AIRE deficiency. CDR3s include the opening cysteine and the closing phenylalanine or tryptophan. D genes are given only for firm matches.

TRBV1,.,TRBJ2-7,CTSSQMGGELRSEQYF,TGCACCAGCAGCCAAATGGGCGGAGAACTCCGCTCCGAGCAGTACTTC
TRBV5-1,TRBD1,TRBJ2-1,CASRDRGHEQFF,TGCGCCAGCCGGGACAGGGGACATGAGCAGTTCTTC